The 31 T cell receptor beta chains reported below all come from one sample, sequenced in a study of radiation and T cells in renal cell carcinoma. Time point specified: blood 4 weeks post-SBRT, at nephrectomy. Described treatment: 15 Gy SBRT to primary tumor, nephrectomy 4 weeks later. The table came from immunoSEQ multiplex PCR; TCRdb's copy has only in-frame clones and leaves some out. This sample has some 46,000 clones, with roughly 80% found just once. Specimen: blood, collected from a patient whose treatment included radiotherapy and nephrectomy. Source of these receptors: a woman between 65 and 79 years old with renal cell carcinoma.

The chain uses TRBV7-2 and TRBJ2-4, with 14 bases identical to TRBD2. Germline lookup yields CDR1 SGHTA and CDR2 FQGNSA. Trimming cost V 4 bases and J 0 bases; bases outside gene matches: 8. CDR3 length: 19 residues. The CDR3: CASSSAGLAGVRAKNIQYF. DNA for the CDR3: TGTGCCAGCAGCTCCGCGGGACTAGCGGGAGTTCGAGCCAAAAACATTCAGTACTTC.

This chain links TRBV14 with TRBJ1-2, with D uncertain. CDR3 size: 13 residues. Germline loops: CDR1 SGHDN, CDR2 FVKESK. V was cut by 5 bases and J by 3 bases, with 10 bases left in between. The CDR3 DNA reads TGTGCCAGCAGCACGGTTAGCTACTATGGCTACACCTTC. This translates into CASSTVSYYGYTF.

The rearrangement joins TRBV27 to TRBJ1-1; D is uncertain. The CDR3 extends over 13 amino acids. Germline CDR1 MNHEY, CDR2 SMNVEV (reference sequence). V shed 7 bases and J shed 2 bases, with 11 bases lying between them. The CDR3 spells CASKKRVNTEAFF. CDR3 DNA sequence: TGTGCCAGCAAGAAAAGGGTTAACACTGAAGCTTTCTTT.

The V call is TRBV7-3, the J call TRBJ1-1, with TRBD1 as a possible D gene (5 bases). The germline CDR1 and CDR2 sequences are SGHTA and FQGTGA. CDR3 length: 13 residues. The ends were cut back, 1 base at V and 6 bases at J, with 9 bases in the middle. CDR3 DNA sequence: TGTGCCAGCAGCTTAAGGGGGGTATCTGAAGCTTTCTTT. Its translation: CASSLRGVSEAFF.

This clone was detected a few times. J is TRBJ1-5 and V is TRBV30, with a tentative D call TRBD1 (6 bases). V lost 3 bases to trimming and J lost 4 bases, with 10 bases between them. The CDR3 is made up of 13 amino acids. Looked up from germline, CDR1 is GTSNPN and CDR2 is SVGIG (reference sequence). CDR3 protein: CAWRRTVNQPQHF. The CDR3 nucleotides read TGTGCCTGGAGGCGGACAGTAAATCAGCCCCAGCATTTT.

This chain connects TRBV4-2 to TRBJ2-6; 8 bases fit TRBD1. This CDR3 is built from 18 residues. From germline, CDR1 is LGHNA and CDR2 YNFKEQ. The V and J ends lost 0 bases and 3 bases, in that order; junction bases with no gene match: 7. As DNA, the CDR3 is TGTGCCAGCAGCCAAGAAAGGCAGGGGGCTGGTGGGGCCAACGTCCTGACTTTC. Its translation: CASSQERQGAGGANVLTF.

This clone was seen only once. The rearrangement links TRBV14 to TRBJ1-1, with 8 bases aligning to TRBD1. Germline loops: CDR1 SGHDN, CDR2 FVKESK. V lost 0 bases to trimming and J lost 1 base; unmatched junction nucleotides: 7. The CDR3 has 17 residues. The CDR3: CASSQDRTGRGNTEAFF. The CDR3 coding sequence is TGTGCCAGCAGCCAAGACCGGACAGGGCGGGGGAACACTGAAGCTTTCTTT.

Note on this clone: Relative to the germline gene, one junction end is altered; a read error may explain this. This chain joins TRBV9 and TRBJ2-7, with 8 bases identical to TRBD2. This CDR3 has 15 amino acids. The germline V gene has CDR1 SGDLS and CDR2 YYNGEE. As DNA, the CDR3 is TGTGCCAGCAGCTCGGGAGGGGGGGCTTCCTTCGAGCAGTACTTC. It yields the protein CASSSGGGASFEQYF.

The J gene is TRBJ1-2, the V gene TRBV5-4, with D possibly being TRBD1 (5 bases). Germline lookup yields CDR1 SGHNT and CDR2 YYREEE (reference sequence). This CDR3 region has 15 residues. The V and J ends lost 4 bases and 5 bases respectively, with 18 bases between them. The CDR3 sequence is CASSPGSTGNYGYTF. CDR3 nucleotide sequence: TGTGCCAGCAGCCCCGGAAGTACAGGCAATTATGGCTACACCTTC.

The rearrangement uses TRBV10-3 and TRBJ2-7; D ambiguous. CDR3 size: 13 residues. The V gene lost 5 bases and the J gene lost 3 bases, with 11 bases spanning the gap. Per germline, CDR1 ENHRY and CDR2 SYGVKD. The CDR3 spells CAISRPPDYEQYF. DNA of the CDR3: TGTGCCATCAGTCGACCCCCCGACTACGAGCAGTACTTC.

The J gene is TRBJ2-7, the V gene TRBV21-1; TRBD1, the table's D call, lacks a check against the DNA. TRBV21-1 is classified as a pseudogene. This CDR3 is 13 amino acids long. This chain's CDR3 is CASSQRGTAEQYF. Here the CDR3 DNA reads TGTGCCAGCAGCCAGAGGGGGACAGCCGAGCAGTACTTC.

V gene TRBV27 combines with J gene TRBJ2-1, with 10 bases matching TRBD2. CDR1 is MNHEY and CDR2 is SMNVEV in the germline V gene (reference sequence). This CDR3 is 15 amino acids long. V was clipped by 0 bases and J by 5 bases; unmatched bases: 1. The CDR3 DNA is TGTGCCAGCAGTTTATCCACTAGCGGGAACAATGAGCAGTTCTTC. This translates into CASSLSTSGNNEQFF.

This chain joins TRBV5-6 and TRBJ2-2, with TRBD2 matching 13 bases. This CDR3 has 15 residues. Germline loops: CDR1 SGHDT, CDR2 YYEEEE. Trimming removed 4 bases from V and 5 bases from J; junction bases left unmatched: 2. CDR3 in DNA: TGTGCCAGCAGCCGGACTAGCGGGGGAACCGGGGAGCTGTTTTTT. Residues: CASSRTSGGTGELFF.

The V call is TRBV5-4, the J call TRBJ2-6, with D possibly being TRBD1 (6 bases). The CDR3 sequence is 15 residues long. V lost 4 bases and J 4 bases, leaving 12 bases between the germline ends. Germline V gene data show CDR1 as SGHNT and CDR2 as YYREEE (reference sequence). The DNA of the CDR3 is TGTGCCAGCAGCGTTACAGGGACCGGGGCCAACGTCCTGACTTTC. It translates to CASSVTGTGANVLTF.

The V gene is TRBV5-4, the J gene TRBJ2-2, with 7 bases identical to TRBD1. Trimming took 0 bases from V and 1 from J; bases not matched to a gene: 3. This CDR3 is built from 16 residues. The germline CDR1 and CDR2 sequences are SGHNT and YYREEE (reference sequence). This chain's CDR3 is CASSLGGQKNTGELFF. The CDR3 DNA is TGTGCCAGCAGCTTGGGGGGACAGAAGAACACCGGGGAGCTGTTTTTT.

This chain uses TRBV27 with TRBJ1-5; TRBD1 might be the D (5 bases). Germline loops: CDR1 MNHEY, CDR2 SMNVEV (reference sequence). V was clipped by 4 bases and J by 9 bases, with 16 bases between them. This CDR3 has 14 amino acids. The DNA for the CDR3 is TGTGCCAGCAGTTATGTCCATGGGGGTCGGCCCCAGCATTTT. It translates to CASSYVHGGRPQHF.

The gene calls are TRBV19 and TRBJ2-1; 13 nucleotides align to TRBD2. The V and J ends lost 4 bases and 4 bases, in that order; junction bases with no gene match: 4. The CDR3 is made up of 16 amino acids. Germline loops: CDR1 LNHDA, CDR2 SQIVND (reference sequence). The CDR3 region is CASSTRTSGRYNEQFF. CDR3 in DNA: TGTGCCAGTAGTACTAGGACTAGCGGGAGATACAATGAGCAGTTCTTC.

This chain joins TRBV12-5 and TRBJ2-2; TRBD1 agrees at 10 bases. J was trimmed by 4 bases and V by 0 bases; bases with no gene match: 14. Germline V gives CDR1 LGHNT, CDR2 FRNRAP. This CDR3 spans 20 amino acids. The CDR3 DNA reads TGTGCTAGTGGTTTGGTTAGGACAGGGGGTAGTCTAGCGGTCACCGGGGAGCTGTTTTTT. Protein: CASGLVRTGGSLAVTGELFF.

The chain uses TRBV2 and TRBJ1-1; perhaps TRBD1 as D (6 bases). The length of the CDR3 is 11 residues. V lost 6 bases and J lost 6, with 8 bases in between. Looked up from germline, CDR1 is SNHLY and CDR2 is FYNNEI. This CDR3 reads CASRGGPEAFF. CDR3 in DNA: TGTGCCAGCAGAGGGGGACCTGAAGCTTTCTTT.

The chain recombines TRBV4-1 with TRBJ1-5; no reliable D call. The CDR3 length is 15 residues. The V end lost 0 bases, the J end lost 7 bases, and 13 bases lay between the germline ends. The germline V gene encodes CDR1 MGHRA and CDR2 YSYEKL. CDR3 in amino acids: CASSQDTNMEQPQHF. CDR3 DNA sequence: TGCGCCAGCAGCCAAGACACCAATATGGAGCAGCCCCAGCATTTT.

This clone was seen only a few times. The genes are TRBV7-6 and TRBJ1-5; tentative D call: TRBD1 (6 bases). In germline, CDR1 is SGHVS, CDR2 FNYEAQ. The CDR3 has 13 amino acids. V lost 5 bases and J 4 bases, leaving 9 bases between the germline ends. CDR3 coding DNA: TGTGCCAGCAGCCGACAGGAGAATCAGCCCCAGCATTTT. Its protein is CASSRQENQPQHF.

The V call is TRBV29-1, the J call TRBJ2-3; 13 nucleotides match TRBD2. V lost 3 bases, J lost 3 bases, and 6 bases stayed unmatched. Germline CDR1 and CDR2: SQVTM and ANQGSEA. The CDR3 contains 16 residues. CDR3 coding DNA: TGCAGCGTTGAGACTAGCGGGGGGAGTGGTACAGATACGCAGTATTTT. It translates to CSVETSGGSGTDTQYF.

The CDR3 reads CASSPGQGVGGYTF. In DNA form, the CDR3 reads TGTGCCAGCTCACCCGGCCAGGGGGTAGGTGGCTACACCTTC. The V gene is TRBV18, the J gene TRBJ1-2; 7 bases fit TRBD1. The CDR3 runs to 14 residues. The trim removed 3 bases at V and 7 bases at J, leaving 8 bases unmatched. Germline loops: CDR1 KGHSH, CDR2 LQKENI.

The chain carries TRBV7-9 and TRBJ2-2; 13 bases are shared with TRBD2. The CDR3 spans 17 residues. CDR1 and CDR2 (germline): SEHNR, FQNEAQ (reference sequence). V shed 5 bases and J 5 bases; nucleotides not matched to a gene: 8. CDR3 sequence (DNA): TGTGCCAGCAGCAGGACTAGCGGGAGACGTGGGACCGGGGAGCTGTTTTTT. Protein product: CASSRTSGRRGTGELFF.

V usage is TRBV14 and J usage is TRBJ1-4; D uncertain. The CDR3 is made up of 15 amino acids. From germline, CDR1 is SGHDN and CDR2 FVKESK. Trimming removed 0 bases at V and 4 bases at J, with 9 bases between. The CDR3 nucleotides are TGTGCCAGCAGCCAAGATCGCACAGATAATGAAAAACTGTTTTTT. Protein product: CASSQDRTDNEKLFF.

CDR3 nucleotide sequence: TGTGCCAGCAGCTTGGGGGGGGCCGTCTCCTACAATGAGCAGTTCTTC. Translation gives CASSLGGAVSYNEQFF. The V and J genes are TRBV5-4 and TRBJ2-1; the D call may be TRBD1 or TRBD2 (6 bases each). Between the trimmed V and J ends, which lost 0 bases and 0 bases, there was a span of 10 bases. Germline lookup yields CDR1 SGHNT and CDR2 YYREEE (reference sequence). This CDR3 spans 16 amino acids.

This clone was detected once. V and J are TRBV19 and TRBJ2-4; D unresolved. Germline V CDR1 and CDR2: LNHDA, SQIVND (reference sequence). V was clipped by 3 bases and J by 1 base, with 10 bases between them. There are 15 residues in the CDR3. CDR3 sequence (DNA): TGTGCCAGTAGTATCAGGAAGGCGGCCAAAAACATTCAGTACTTC. Translating it yields CASSIRKAAKNIQYF.

This chain joins TRBV7-2 and TRBJ2-4; 14 bases map to TRBD2. Germline V gene lookup returns CDR1 SGHTA and CDR2 FQGNSA. Unmatched junction bases numbered 8, after V lost 4 bases and J lost 6 bases. This CDR3 is 17 amino acids long. CDR3 residues: CASSSGTSGRARNIQYF. The CDR3 nucleotides are TGTGCCAGCAGCTCCGGGACTAGCGGGAGAGCGCGAAACATTCAGTACTTC.

This chain links TRBV5-6 with TRBJ1-5, with no clear D. The V and J ends lost 4 bases and 5 bases respectively, with 7 bases between them. The germline V gene encodes CDR1 SGHDT and CDR2 YYEEEE. The CDR3 loop spans 12 amino acids. The CDR3 reads CASSLRDQPQHF. The DNA of the CDR3 is TGTGCCAGCAGCCTTAGGGATCAGCCCCAGCATTTT.

V is TRBV19 and J is TRBJ1-2; 8 positions match TRBD1. Trimming cost V 3 bases and J 7 bases; bases outside gene matches: 7. The germline CDR1 and CDR2 sequences are LNHDA and SQIVND (reference sequence). The CDR3 consists of 14 residues. This CDR3 is CASSIPGQVSGYTF. The CDR3 DNA sequence: TGTGCCAGTAGTATTCCGGGACAGGTTTCTGGCTACACCTTC.

This sequence joins TRBV9 and TRBJ2-2, with D unclear. This CDR3 is 12 amino acids long. CDR1 is SGDLS, CDR2 YYNGEE, per germline. Deletions cut 3 bases from V and 3 bases from J, with 3 bases between. CDR3 sequence (DNA): TGTGCCAGCAGCGCCGACACCGGGGAGCTGTTTTTT. Amino acid sequence: CASSADTGELFF.